This T cell receptor (beta chain) was observed in a study of blood T cell repertoires in COVID-19. Study-level background: Collection of acute and convalescent COVID-19 samples took place in the United States, Italy and Spain. Nucleic acid was either cDNA or gDNA, and it came from T cells, B-cell-depleted T cells, or PBMCs.

Sequenced by immunoSEQ multiplex PCR; TCRdb stores in-frame clones only, minus some. In the table there are approximately 300,000 clones, around 90% of which are singletons. This clone was picked up one time. One Seattle source followed patients from active infection through their disease course. Source material: peripheral blood. This TCR was recovered from a woman aged 25-40 years with COVID-19, enrolled during active disease.

The CDR3, as DNA: TGTGCCAGCAGCCAAGATACCGCGGGGAGGTTTTACGAGCAGTACTTC. Amino acid sequence: CASSQDTAGRFYEQYF. The gene calls are TRBV3-1 (or the pseudogene TRBV3-2) and TRBJ2-7, with a tentative D call TRBD2 (6 bases). Germline assignment: CDR1 LGHDT and CDR2 YNNKEL (reference sequence). This CDR3 has 16 residues. Trimming stripped 0 bases from V and 4 bases from J, with 16 bases between.